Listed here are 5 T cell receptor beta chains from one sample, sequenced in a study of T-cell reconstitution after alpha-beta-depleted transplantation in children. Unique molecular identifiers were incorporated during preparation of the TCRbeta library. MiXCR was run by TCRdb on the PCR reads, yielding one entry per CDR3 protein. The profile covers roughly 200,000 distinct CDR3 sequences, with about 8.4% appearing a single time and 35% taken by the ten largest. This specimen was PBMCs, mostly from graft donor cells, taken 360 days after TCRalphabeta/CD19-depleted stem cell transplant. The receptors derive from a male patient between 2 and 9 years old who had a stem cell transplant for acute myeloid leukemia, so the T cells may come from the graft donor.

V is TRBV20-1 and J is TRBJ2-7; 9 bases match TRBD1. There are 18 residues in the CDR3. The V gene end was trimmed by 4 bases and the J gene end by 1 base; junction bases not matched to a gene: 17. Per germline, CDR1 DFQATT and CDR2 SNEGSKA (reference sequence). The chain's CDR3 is CSAINNGQGSVLSYEQYF. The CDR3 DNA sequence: TGCAGTGCTATCAACAACGGACAGGGGTCGGTTTTATCCTACGAGCAGTACTTC.

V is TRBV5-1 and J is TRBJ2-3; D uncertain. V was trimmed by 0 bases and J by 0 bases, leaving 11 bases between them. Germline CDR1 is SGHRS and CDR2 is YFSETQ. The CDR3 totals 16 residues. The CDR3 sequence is CASSLEDPSSTDTQYF. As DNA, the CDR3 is TGCGCCAGCAGCTTGGAGGACCCTTCTAGCACAGATACGCAGTATTTT.

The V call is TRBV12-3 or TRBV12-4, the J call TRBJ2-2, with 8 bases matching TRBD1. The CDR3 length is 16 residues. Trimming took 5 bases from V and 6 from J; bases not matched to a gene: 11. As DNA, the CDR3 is TGTGCCAGCAGTCTCGGACAGGGAAAGCAGGCCGGGGAGCTGTTTTTT. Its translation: CASSLGQGKQAGELFF.

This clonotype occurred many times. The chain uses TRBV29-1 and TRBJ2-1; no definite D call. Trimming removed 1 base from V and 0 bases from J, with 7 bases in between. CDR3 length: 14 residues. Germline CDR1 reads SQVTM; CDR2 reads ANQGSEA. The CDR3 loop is CSVEGGYSYNEQFF. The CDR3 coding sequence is TGCAGCGTTGAAGGAGGATACTCCTACAATGAGCAGTTCTTC.

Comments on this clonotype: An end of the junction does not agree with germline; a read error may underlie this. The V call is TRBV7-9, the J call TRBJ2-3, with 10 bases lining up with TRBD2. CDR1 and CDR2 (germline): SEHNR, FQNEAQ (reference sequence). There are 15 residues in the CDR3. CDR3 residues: CVSRSSGGWQRTQYF. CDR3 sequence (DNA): TGTGTCAGCAGGTCTAGCGGGGGCTGGCAGCGTACGCAGTATTTT.